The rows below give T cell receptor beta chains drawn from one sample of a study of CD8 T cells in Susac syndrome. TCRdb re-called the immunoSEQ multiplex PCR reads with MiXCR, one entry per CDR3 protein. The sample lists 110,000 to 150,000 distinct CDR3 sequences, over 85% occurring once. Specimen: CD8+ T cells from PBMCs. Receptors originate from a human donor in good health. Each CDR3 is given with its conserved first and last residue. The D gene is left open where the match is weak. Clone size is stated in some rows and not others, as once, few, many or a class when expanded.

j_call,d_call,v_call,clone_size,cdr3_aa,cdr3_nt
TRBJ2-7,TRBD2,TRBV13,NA,CASSLGLAGESGEQYF,TGTGCCAGCAGCTTAGGATTAGCGGGAGAGTCGGGCGAGCAGTACTTC
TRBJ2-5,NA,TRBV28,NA,CASSLWDPRGETQYF,TGTGCCAGCAGTTTATGGGACCCTAGGGGAGAGACCCAGTACTTC
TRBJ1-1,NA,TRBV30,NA,CAWSPHDTEAFF,TGTGCCTGGAGTCCTCATGACACTGAAGCTTTCTTT
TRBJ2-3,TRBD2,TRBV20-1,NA,CSARRSIGEREGADTQYF,TGCAGTGCTAGACGATCGATCGGAGAGCGGGAGGGTGCAGATACGCAGTATTTT
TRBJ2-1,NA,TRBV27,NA,CASSPLPVSYNEQFF,TGTGCCAGCAGTCCCCTCCCCGTGTCGTACAATGAGCAGTTCTTC
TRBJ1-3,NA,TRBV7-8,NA,CASSLGGTGNTIYF,TGTGCCAGCAGCTTAGGAGGGACGGGAAACACCATATATTTT
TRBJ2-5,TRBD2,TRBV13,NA,CASSWRLADLQETQYF,TGTGCCAGCAGCTGGCGACTAGCGGATCTTCAAGAGACCCAGTACTTC
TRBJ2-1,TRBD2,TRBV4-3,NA,CASSQEGLAGVGEQFF,TGCGCCAGCAGCCAAGAAGGACTAGCGGGAGTGGGTGAGCAGTTCTTC
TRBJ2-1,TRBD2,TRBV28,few,CASSPGLAGDNEQFF,TGTGCCAGCAGTCCCGGACTAGCGGGAGACAATGAGCAGTTCTTC
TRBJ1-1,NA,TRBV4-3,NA,CASSQGSDSEAFF,TGCGCCAGCAGCCAAGGCTCGGACAGTGAAGCTTTCTTT
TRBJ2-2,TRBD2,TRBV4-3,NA,CASSQVVLAGFTGELFF,TGCGCCAGCAGCCAAGTTGTTCTAGCGGGGTTCACCGGGGAGCTGTTTTTT
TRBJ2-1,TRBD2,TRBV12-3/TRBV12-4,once,CASSTSGRSAYNEQFF,TGTGCCAGCAGTACTAGCGGGAGAAGCGCCTACAATGAGCAGTTCTTC
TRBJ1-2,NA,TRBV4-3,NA,CASSSHPGRGFYGYTF,TGCGCCAGCAGCTCACACCCGGGACGGGGGTTCTATGGCTACACCTTC
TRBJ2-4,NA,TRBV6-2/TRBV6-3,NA,CASSLTVGNIQYF,TGTGCCAGCAGTTTAACGGTTGGGAACATTCAGTACTTC
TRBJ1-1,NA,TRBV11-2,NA,CASSFPMNTEAFF,TGTGCCAGCAGCTTCCCGATGAACACTGAAGCTTTCTTT
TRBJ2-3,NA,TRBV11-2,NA,CASSPRAADTQYF,TGTGCCAGCAGCCCCCGGGCAGCAGATACGCAGTATTTT
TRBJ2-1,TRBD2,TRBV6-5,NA,CASSLVAGVNNEQFF,TGTGCCAGCAGTTTAGTAGCGGGGGTAAACAATGAGCAGTTCTTC
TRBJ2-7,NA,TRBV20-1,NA,CSARPYGGVSRPTYEQYF,TGCAGTGCTAGACCTTATGGGGGTGTCTCTCGACCGACCTACGAGCAGTACTTC
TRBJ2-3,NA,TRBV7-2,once,CATWTGTDTQYF,TGTGCCACCTGGACTGGCACAGATACGCAGTATTTT
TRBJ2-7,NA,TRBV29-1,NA,CSVEDPAGKYEQYF,TGCAGCGTTGAAGATCCGGCAGGGAAGTACGAGCAGTACTTC
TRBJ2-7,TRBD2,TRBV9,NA,CASSVSGSGSYEQYF,TGTGCCAGCAGCGTAAGCGGGAGTGGATCCTACGAGCAGTACTTC
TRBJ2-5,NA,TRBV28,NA,CASSSSFTGKGRETQYF,TGTGCCAGCAGTTCCAGTTTTACCGGGAAGGGGAGAGAGACCCAGTACTTC
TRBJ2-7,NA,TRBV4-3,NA,CASSQGDGSSYEQYF,TGCGCCAGCAGCCAAGGTGACGGGAGTTCGTACGAGCAGTACTTC
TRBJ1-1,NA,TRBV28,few,CASSLQNTEAFF,TGTGCCAGCAGTTTACAGAACACTGAAGCTTTCTTT
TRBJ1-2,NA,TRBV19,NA,CASSINTGSGYTF,TGTGCCAGTAGTATAAATACAGGATCTGGCTACACCTTC
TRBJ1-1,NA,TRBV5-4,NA,CASSLGTGSTEAFF,TGTGCCAGCAGCTTAGGTACGGGGAGCACTGAAGCTTTCTTT
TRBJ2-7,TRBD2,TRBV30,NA,CAWKRPGLAAYEQYF,TGTGCCTGGAAAAGACCGGGACTAGCGGCATACGAGCAGTACTTC
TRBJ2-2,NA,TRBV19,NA,CATKEDTGELFF,TGTGCCACTAAGGAGGACACCGGGGAGCTGTTTTTT
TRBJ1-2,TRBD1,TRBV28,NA,CASRYTGDYGYTF,TGTGCCAGCAGGTATACAGGGGACTATGGCTACACCTTC
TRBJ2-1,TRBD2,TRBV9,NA,CASSAGLAGVDEQFF,TGTGCCAGCAGTGCAGGACTAGCGGGAGTCGATGAGCAGTTCTTC
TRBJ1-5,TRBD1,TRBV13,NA,CASSVGQGSPQHF,TGTGCCAGCAGCGTAGGACAGGGAAGCCCCCAGCATTTT
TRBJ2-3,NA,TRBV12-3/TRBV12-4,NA,CASSSGWTQYF,TGTGCCAGCAGTTCGGGGTGGACGCAGTATTTT
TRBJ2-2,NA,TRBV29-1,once,CSVEDDTENTGELFF,TGCAGCGTTGAAGATGACACGGAAAACACCGGGGAGCTGTTTTTT
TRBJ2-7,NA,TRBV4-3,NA,CASSQNVHAYEQYF,TGCGCCAGCAGCCAAAACGTGCACGCGTACGAGCAGTACTTC
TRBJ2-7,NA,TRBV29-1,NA,CSVERGPYEQYF,TGCAGCGTTGAGCGGGGTCCCTACGAGCAGTACTTC
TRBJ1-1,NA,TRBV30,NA,CAWTLGGNTEAFF,TGTGCCTGGACCCTCGGGGGTAACACTGAAGCTTTCTTT
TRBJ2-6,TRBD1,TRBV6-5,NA,CASSSDRGSGANVLTF,TGTGCCAGCAGTTCGGACAGGGGTTCTGGGGCCAACGTCCTGACTTTC